The 27 T cell receptor beta chains in this list originate from one sample, sequenced in a study of CD8+CD57+ T cells in acquired aplastic anemia. Researchers used genomic DNA as the template to profile TCR beta VDJ and CDR3. TCRdb re-called the reads with MiXCR, one entry per CDR3 protein. In the table there are roughly 160,000 distinct CDR3 sequences, approximately 60% of which are singletons. Material: sorted CD4+, CD8+, or CD8+CD57+ T cells (not recorded which) from PBMCs. The receptors derive from a human donor in good health.

This clonotype was counted at least ten times. The rearrangement links TRBV12-3 or TRBV12-4 to TRBJ1-1, with unresolved D. This CDR3 is 14 amino acids long. Trimming removed 3 bases from V and 5 bases from J, with 13 bases in between. The CDR3 reads CASSLIEGRTEAFF. DNA for the CDR3: TGTGCCAGCAGTTTGATCGAGGGAAGGACTGAAGCTTTCTTT.

A word on this clonotype: A much larger clone differs by one base, so this may be a read error. This rearrangement joins TRBV4-3 to TRBJ1-1; 7 positions match TRBD1. The CDR3 is 14 residues long. The V gene's germline CDR1 is LGHNA and CDR2 YSLEER. CDR3 residues: CASRQDSGGTEAFF. CDR3 bases: TGCGCCAGCAGGCAAGATTCAGGGGGCACTGAAGCTTTCTTT.

The chain couples TRBV7-9 to TRBJ2-1, with D unclear. CDR1 SEHNR and CDR2 FQNEAQ come from the germline V gene (reference sequence). CDR3 size: 14 residues. V was clipped by 6 bases and J by 7 bases, with 16 bases between them. CDR3 in amino acids: CASSYDPARNEQFF. The CDR3 DNA reads TGTGCCAGCAGTTACGACCCAGCGAGGAATGAGCAGTTCTTC.

As to this clonotype: The CDR3 end shows no conserved phenylalanine or tryptophan, and so a read error is likely. The rearrangement links TRBV5-6 to TRBJ2-3; weak D call: TRBD2 (6 bases). V lost 0 bases and J lost 2, with 10 bases in between. Germline CDR1 SGHDT, CDR2 YYEEEE. CDR3 length: 15 amino acids. The CDR3 nucleotides read TGTGCCAGCAGCTTGGTCCCGGGAGTCACAGATACGCAGTATTCT. It is translated as CASSLVPGVTDTQYS.

This clonotype was picked up many times. J is TRBJ2-7 and V is TRBV6-2 or TRBV6-3; D may be TRBD1 (6 bases). Germline lookup yields CDR1 MNHEY and CDR2 SVGEGT. V was pared by 6 bases and J by 5 bases, with 17 bases between. This CDR3 region has 14 residues. The CDR3 reads CASSHTGSGHEQYF. The CDR3, as DNA: TGTGCCAGCAGCCACACAGGGAGCGGCCACGAGCAGTACTTC.

The chain is built from TRBV7-3 and TRBJ2-7, with no clear D. V dropped 5 bases and J dropped 0 bases, with 11 bases sitting between them. CDR1 and CDR2 (germline): SGHTA, FQGTGA. This CDR3 has 14 residues. Here the CDR3 DNA reads TGTGCCAGCAGCCCAGACGCTCACTCCTACGAGCAGTACTTC. Translating it yields CASSPDAHSYEQYF.

With respect to this clonotype: A much larger clone differs by one base, so this may be a read error. The V gene is TRBV6-1, the J gene TRBJ1-4; no clear D. CDR1 is MNHNS, CDR2 SASEGT, per germline. CDR3 length: 15 residues. CDR3 loop: CASSYSGGSNQKLFF. The DNA of the CDR3 is TGTGCCAGCAGTTACTCAGGAGGGTCTAATCAAAAACTGTTTTTT.

V usage is TRBV5-1 and J usage is TRBJ2-7; weak D call: TRBD2 (5 bases). Looked up from germline, CDR1 is SGHRS and CDR2 is YFSETQ. The CDR3 has 13 residues. Trimming pared 2 bases from V and 4 bases from J, leaving 10 bases between. CDR3 coding DNA: TGCGCCAGCAGCTTCGGGGTTGGGTACGAGCAGTACTTC. This translates into CASSFGVGYEQYF.

The V call is TRBV4-1, the J call TRBJ1-1; 7 nucleotides agree with TRBD1. This CDR3 spans 14 amino acids. Germline V gene data show CDR1 as MGHRA and CDR2 as YSYEKL. V was clipped by 3 bases and J by 6 bases; unmatched bases: 7. For the CDR3, the DNA is TGCGCCAGCAGCCAGGCAGCGACAGGGTCTGAAGCTTTCTTT. This gives the protein CASSQAATGSEAFF.

The CDR3 region has the DNA TGCAGCGTTGTAGGGATCACCGGGGAGCTGTTTTTT. Amino acid sequence: CSVVGITGELFF. The chain has TRBV29-1 and TRBJ2-2; D remains unclear. Germline loops: CDR1 SQVTM, CDR2 ANQGSEA. V was trimmed by 4 bases and J by 4 bases, leaving 7 bases between them. The CDR3 totals 12 residues.

The V gene is TRBV20-1, the J gene TRBJ2-5; D is possibly TRBD2 (5 bases). Trimming stripped 6 bases from V and 4 bases from J, with 21 bases between. The CDR3 sequence is 15 residues long. CDR1 and CDR2 from the germline V gene are DFQATT and SNEGSKA (reference sequence). The CDR3 is CSAIGPGLTPETQYF. DNA for the CDR3: TGCAGTGCCATCGGACCGGGATTAACTCCAGAGACCCAGTACTTC.

The sample holds many counts of this clonotype. The chain has TRBV4-2 and TRBJ2-1; 7 bases fit TRBD2. The germline gives CDR1 LGHNA, CDR2 YNFKEQ. This CDR3 has 16 amino acids. V gave up 0 bases and J gave up 0 bases; unmatched junction bases: 2. DNA of the CDR3: TGTGCCAGCAGCCAAGATGGCGGGAGCTCCTACAATGAGCAGTTCTTC. It yields the protein CASSQDGGSSYNEQFF.

Many counts were recorded for this clonotype. The CDR3 protein is CASSEISYNQPQHF. CDR3 in DNA: TGTGCCAGCAGTGAAATCTCCTACAATCAGCCCCAGCATTTT. This chain uses TRBV6-1 with TRBJ1-5; D ambiguous. CDR1 and CDR2 from the germline V gene are MNHNS and SASEGT. This CDR3 comprises 14 residues. The V and J ends lost 2 bases and 3 bases respectively, with 8 bases between them.

In this sample, this clonotype turned up many times. This chain links TRBV7-2 with TRBJ2-7; D not resolved. With 4 bases removed from V and 2 bases from J, the gap between germline ends came to 9 bases. CDR1 is SGHTA and CDR2 is FQGNSA in the germline V gene. The CDR3 is made up of 13 amino acids. CDR3 nucleotides: TGTGCCAGCAGCTCCGGGTCGCCCTACGAGCAGTACTTC. It specifies CASSSGSPYEQYF.

This clonotype was recorded many times. The chain combines TRBV7-9 with TRBJ2-5; 10 bases match TRBD1. The V segment lost 3 bases and the J segment 4 bases; nucleotides outside the gene matches: 5. The CDR3 sequence is 15 residues long. Germline values: CDR1 SEHNR, CDR2 FQNEAQ (reference sequence). The CDR3 nucleotides are TGTGCCAGCAGCTTCCTGGACAGGGGGGGAGAGACCCAGTACTTC. It encodes CASSFLDRGGETQYF. Filled out from reference TRBV7-9 and TRBJ2-5, the complete variable domain reads DTGVSQNPRHKITKRGQNVTFRCDPISEHNRLYWYRQTLGQGPEFLTYFQNEAQLEKSRLLSDRFSAERPKGSFSTLEIQRTEQGDSAMYLCASSFLDRGGETQYFGPGTRLLVL.

The chain has TRBV10-2 and TRBJ1-5; perhaps TRBD1 as D (6 bases). Trimming shortened V by 1 base and J by 1 base, and 8 bases separated the two germline ends. CDR3 length equals 15 residues. Per germline, CDR1 WSHSY and CDR2 SAAADI. The CDR3 nucleotides read TGCGCCAGCAGTGAGTGGACAGCGAGCAATCAGCCCCAGCATTTT. Protein: CASSEWTASNQPQHF.

This clonotype was counted ten times or more. The chain recombines TRBV6-5 with TRBJ1-1, with D uncertain. Trimming took off 5 bases at V and 5 bases at J, with 9 bases between the two ends. This CDR3 is built from 12 residues. Looked up from germline, CDR1 is MNHEY and CDR2 is SVGAGI. The CDR3 DNA reads as TGTGCCAGCAGTGCCCTTGGGACTGAAGCTTTCTTT. Translating gives CASSALGTEAFF.

V is TRBV12-3 or TRBV12-4 and J is TRBJ1-2, with TRBD1 identical over 8 bases. After removal of 8 bases from V and 7 bases from J, the junction contained 9 bases not matched to a gene. This CDR3 is built from 13 residues. The CDR3 region has the DNA TGTGCCAGCGGTCCGGACAGGGTAGGTGGCTACACCTTC. This codes for CASGPDRVGGYTF.

V gene TRBV20-1 combines with J gene TRBJ2-7; D ambiguous. The CDR3 is 11 residues long. Per germline, CDR1 DFQATT and CDR2 SNEGSKA (reference sequence). Trimming removed 0 bases at V and 6 bases at J, with 6 bases between. The CDR3 is CSAREAFEQYF. The CDR3 region has the DNA TGCAGTGCTAGAGAAGCATTCGAGCAGTACTTC.

The J gene is TRBJ1-2, the V gene TRBV14; D unresolved. This CDR3 is 13 amino acids long. Trimming pared 1 base from V and 4 bases from J, leaving 7 bases between. Germline CDR1 is SGHDN and CDR2 is FVKESK. The CDR3 sequence: CASSQGGFYGYTF. CDR3 DNA: TGTGCCAGCAGCCAAGGGGGATTCTATGGCTACACCTTC. The variable domain in full, completed from reference TRBV14 and TRBJ1-2, reads EAGVTQFPSHSVIEKGQTVTLRCDPISGHDNLYWYRRVMGKEIKFLLHFVKESKQDESGMPNNRFLAERTGGTYSTLKVQPAELEDSGVYFCASSQGGFYGYTFGSGTRLTVV.

A note on this clonotype: Since the CDR3 does not end with the conserved phenylalanine or tryptophan, this likely comes from a read error. The chain employs TRBV5-1 and TRBJ1-1; D perhaps matches TRBD1 (5 bases). This CDR3 region has 13 residues. Germline V gene lookup returns CDR1 SGHRS and CDR2 YFSETQ. Trimming took 0 bases from V and 11 from J, leaving 14 bases between them. The CDR3, as DNA: TGCGCCAGCAGCTTGGGGGACGTTCGGTACGCTTTCTTG. It yields the protein CASSLGDVRYAFL.

J is TRBJ2-7 and V is TRBV9; 11 positions match TRBD2. The CDR3 spans 15 residues. Trimming took 5 bases from V and 7 from J; bases not matched to a gene: 11. Germline CDR1 reads SGDLS; CDR2 reads YYNGEE. CDR3 amino acids: CASSVSGRASWEQYF. CDR3 coding DNA: TGTGCCAGCAGTGTTAGCGGGAGGGCCTCTTGGGAGCAGTACTTC.

The CDR3 here is CASSPTEPYEQYF. In nucleotides, the CDR3 is TGTGCCAGCAGTCCTACAGAACCCTACGAGCAGTACTTC. The chain couples TRBV2 to TRBJ2-7, with D unresolved. The CDR3 has 13 residues. V was clipped by 5 bases and J by 2 bases, with 10 bases between them. Germline assignment: CDR1 SNHLY and CDR2 FYNNEI.

The rearrangement joins TRBV5-5 to TRBJ2-1, with unresolved D. The germline V gene has CDR1 SGHKS and CDR2 YYEKEE (reference sequence). Trimming pared 4 bases from V and 5 bases from J, leaving 16 bases between. The CDR3 has 15 amino acids. CDR3 nucleotides: TGTGCCAGCAGCCTCTCATTCGGTGGGCACAATGAGCAGTTCTTC. Translation: CASSLSFGGHNEQFF.

This chain uses TRBV2 with TRBJ2-7, with TRBD2 identical over 12 bases. J gave up 2 bases and V 6 bases, and 5 bases lay outside the gene matches. The CDR3 has 15 amino acids. Germline-derived CDR1 and CDR2 are SNHLY and FYNNEI. The CDR3 nucleotides read TGTGCCAGCAGGCTAGCGGGGGGGACAACCTACGAGCAGTACTTC. Amino acids: CASRLAGGTTYEQYF. The full variable domain, rest sourced from reference TRBV2 and TRBJ2-7, is EPEVTQTPSHQVTQMGQEVILRCVPISNHLYFYWYRQILGQKVEFLVSFYNNEISEKSEIFDDQFSVERPDGSNFTLKIRSTKLEDSAMYFCASRLAGGTTYEQYFGPGTRLTVT.

This clonotype was counted between two and nine times. This chain connects TRBV7-2 to TRBJ1-1, with D unresolved. V lost 4 bases, J lost 8 bases, and 14 bases lay in between. The germline CDR1 and CDR2 sequences are SGHTA and FQGNSA. The CDR3 loop spans 13 amino acids. In DNA form, the CDR3 reads TGTGCCAGCAGCTCCTCGGCCCTCTGGGAAGCTTTCTTT. Its translation: CASSSSALWEAFF.

This clonotype was seen ten or more times. The J gene is TRBJ2-1, the V gene TRBV5-1; 11 positions match TRBD2. This CDR3 has 17 amino acids. Germline lookup yields CDR1 SGHRS and CDR2 YFSETQ. V was pared by 0 bases and J by 1 base, with 3 bases of the junction left unmatched. The CDR3 region has the DNA TGCGCCAGCAGCTTGGGACTAGCGGGACCATCCTACAATGAGCAGTTCTTC. Amino acid sequence: CASSLGLAGPSYNEQFF.